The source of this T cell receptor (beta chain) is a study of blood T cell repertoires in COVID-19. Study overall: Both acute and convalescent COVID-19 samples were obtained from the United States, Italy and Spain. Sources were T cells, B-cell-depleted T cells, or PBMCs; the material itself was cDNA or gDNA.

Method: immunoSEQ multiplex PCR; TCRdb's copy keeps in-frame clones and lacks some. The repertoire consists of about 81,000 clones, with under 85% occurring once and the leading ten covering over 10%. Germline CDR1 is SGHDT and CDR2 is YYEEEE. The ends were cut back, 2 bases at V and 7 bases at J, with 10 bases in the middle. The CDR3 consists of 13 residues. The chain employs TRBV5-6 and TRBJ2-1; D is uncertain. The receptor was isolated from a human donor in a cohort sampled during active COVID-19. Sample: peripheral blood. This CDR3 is CASSFRFLNEQFF. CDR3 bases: TGTGCCAGCAGCTTCAGGTTCCTAAATGAGCAGTTCTTC.